Shown below are 16 T cell receptor beta chains from a single sample sequenced in a study of blood T cell repertoires in COVID-19. Profiling relied on immunoSEQ multiplex PCR, and the TCRdb table lists in-frame clones only, not all of them. The table has 250,000 to 350,000 clones, around 87% seen once. Source material: peripheral blood. The receptors here all came from a young man with active or convalescent COVID-19.

The V and J genes are TRBV2 and TRBJ1-5; D remains unclear. Trimming took 5 bases from V and 9 from J, leaving 5 bases between them. Germline V gives CDR1 SNHLY, CDR2 FYNNEI. The CDR3 loop spans 10 amino acids. For the CDR3, the DNA is TGTGCCAGCAGTCGGAGGCCCCAGCATTTT. Residues: CASSRRPQHF.

The chain employs TRBV18 and TRBJ2-5; 8 bases are shared with TRBD1. The junction had 9 bases not matched to a gene; V was cut back by 4 bases and J by 5 bases. This CDR3 spans 15 amino acids. The germline gives CDR1 KGHSH, CDR2 LQKENI. The DNA of the CDR3 is TGTGCCAGCTCACAGAACCAGGGGGCCGGGGAGACCCAGTACTTC. Its translation is CASSQNQGAGETQYF.

The rearrangement joins TRBV19 to TRBJ1-6; D gene ambiguous. V gave up 6 bases and J gave up 0 bases, with 6 bases separating them. Germline CDR1 is LNHDA and CDR2 is SQIVND (reference sequence). The CDR3 is 14 amino acids. The CDR3 DNA sequence: TGTGCCAGTAGACAGAGCTCCTATAATTCACCCCTCCACTTT. Its translation is CASRQSSYNSPLHF. Variable domain in full (rest from reference TRBV19 and TRBJ1-6): DGGITQSPKYLFRKEGQNVTLSCEQNLNHDAMYWYRQDPGQGLRLIYYSQIVNDFQKGDIAEGYSVSREKKESFPLTVTSAQKNPTAFYLCASRQSSYNSPLHFGNGTRLTVT.

The rearrangement joins TRBV27 to TRBJ1-6; D unclear. The germline V gene encodes CDR1 MNHEY and CDR2 SMNVEV (reference sequence). The length of the CDR3 is 12 residues. Trimming pared 5 bases from V and 9 bases from J, leaving 8 bases between. In DNA form, the CDR3 reads TGTGCCAGCAGTCCCCCGGGTTCACCCCTCCACTTT. It is translated as CASSPPGSPLHF.

The chain links TRBV4-1 to TRBJ1-5; weak D call: TRBD1 (5 bases). Germline lookup yields CDR1 MGHRA and CDR2 YSYEKL. Trimming removed 1 base at V and 4 bases at J, with 14 bases between. This CDR3 has 16 residues. The CDR3 region is CASSQATGLLNQPQHF. The CDR3 DNA sequence: TGCGCCAGCAGCCAAGCTACGGGACTCCTGAATCAGCCCCAGCATTTT.

The chain is built from TRBV7-2 and TRBJ1-1; no definite D call. Germline V gives CDR1 SGHTA, CDR2 FQGNSA. The CDR3 loop spans 15 amino acids. V was cut by 6 bases and J by 0 bases, with 14 bases left in between. The CDR3 region has the DNA TGTGCCAGCAGTCCCGACTCGAACATGAACACTGAAGCTTTCTTT. It encodes CASSPDSNMNTEAFF.

This chain joins TRBV18 and TRBJ1-2, with unresolved D. Looked up from germline, CDR1 is KGHSH and CDR2 is LQKENI. CDR3 length: 14 residues. V was cut by 3 bases and J by 3 bases, with 11 bases left in between. As DNA, the CDR3 is TGTGCCAGCTCACCGACGGCCCTAGACTATGGCTACACCTTC. Encoded protein: CASSPTALDYGYTF.

This sequence joins TRBV23-1 and TRBJ2-1; a possible D gene is TRBD2 (6 bases). TRBV23-1 is recorded as an ORF, its role being uncertain. The CDR3 consists of 17 residues. V lost 0 bases and J 0 bases, leaving 12 bases between the germline ends. The CDR3 bases are TGCGCCAGCAGTCAATCGCCGGAGGGTTCCTCCTACAATGAGCAGTTCTTC. It encodes CASSQSPEGSSYNEQFF.

This chain uses TRBV27 with TRBJ2-1; 7 nucleotides agree with TRBD1. CDR3 length: 16 amino acids. Germline CDR1 is MNHEY and CDR2 is SMNVEV (reference sequence). The trim removed 6 bases at V and 8 bases at J, leaving 16 bases unmatched. The CDR3 coding sequence is TGTGCCAGCAGCAGAACCGGGACAGCTCGGTCCGATGAGCAGTTCTTC. It specifies CASSRTGTARSDEQFF.

The V call is TRBV7-9, the J call TRBJ2-5; no clear D. The CDR3 runs to 15 residues. V gave up 5 bases and J gave up 1 base, with 14 bases separating them. The germline V gene has CDR1 SEHNR and CDR2 FQNEAQ (reference sequence). The CDR3 nucleotides read TGTGCCAGCAGCCAAATATGGCGGCTCCAAGAGACCCAGTACTTC. Translated, it gives CASSQIWRLQETQYF. Full variable domain (outside the CDR3, taken from reference TRBV7-9 and TRBJ2-5): DTGVSQNPRHKITKRGQNVTFRCDPISEHNRLYWYRQTLGQGPEFLTYFQNEAQLEKSRLLSDRFSAERPKGSFSTLEIQRTEQGDSAMYLCASSQIWRLQETQYFGPGTRLLVL.

CDR3 residues: CASSTRGDRGLGGANVLTF. DNA for the CDR3: TGCGCCAGCAGCACACGAGGGGACAGGGGTTTAGGTGGGGCCAACGTCCTGACTTTC. The J gene is TRBJ2-6, the V gene TRBV5-1; 10 bases are shared with TRBD1. Germline V gene lookup returns CDR1 SGHRS and CDR2 YFSETQ. Trimming removed 4 bases from V and 3 bases from J; junction bases left unmatched: 13. CDR3 length: 19 residues. Full variable domain (outside the CDR3, taken from reference TRBV5-1 and TRBJ2-6): KAGVTQTPRYLIKTRGQQVTLSCSPISGHRSVSWYQQTPGQGLQFLFEYFSETQRNKGNFPGRFSGRQFSNSRSEMNVSTLELGDSALYLCASSTRGDRGLGGANVLTFGAGSRLTVL.

The gene calls are TRBV4-2 and TRBJ2-5; D is perhaps TRBD1 (5 bases). The CDR3 loop spans 15 amino acids. The germline V gene encodes CDR1 LGHNA and CDR2 YNFKEQ. V shed 0 bases and J shed 7 bases, with 15 bases lying between them. The CDR3 DNA follows: TGTGCCAGCAGCCAAGATAGGGCCAGGGTGGTGACCCAGTACTTC. This translates into CASSQDRARVVTQYF.

The chain has TRBV5-1 and TRBJ1-4, with unresolved D. Trimming stripped 5 bases from V and 0 bases from J, with 8 bases between. This CDR3 has 14 residues. Germline V gene lookup returns CDR1 SGHRS and CDR2 YFSETQ. As DNA, the CDR3 is TGCGCCAGCAGGGCAACAGCAACTAATGAAAAACTGTTTTTT. This encodes CASRATATNEKLFF.

This chain connects TRBV9 to TRBJ2-3; TRBD2 aligns across 11 bases. This CDR3 comprises 16 residues. The ends lost 6 bases at V and 8 bases at J; junction bases unmatched: 14. Germline V lookup: CDR1 SGDLS, CDR2 YYNGEE. The CDR3 protein is CASTQETSGEGSTQYF. CDR3 DNA: TGTGCCAGCACTCAGGAGACTAGCGGGGAAGGGTCTACGCAGTATTTT.

The J gene is TRBJ1-2, the V gene TRBV5-4; D gene ambiguous. Trimming pared 2 bases from V and 4 bases from J, leaving 12 bases between. The CDR3 loop spans 14 amino acids. From germline, CDR1 is SGHNT and CDR2 YYREEE (reference sequence). The CDR3 spells CASSFPDKTYGYTF. The CDR3, as DNA: TGTGCCAGCAGCTTCCCCGACAAGACCTATGGCTACACCTTC.

The chain employs TRBV27 and TRBJ1-1; TRBD1 is a possible D gene (6 bases). The germline CDR1 and CDR2 sequences are MNHEY and SMNVEV (reference sequence). CDR3 length: 20 residues. V shed 3 bases and J shed 2 bases, with 28 bases lying between them. CDR3 nucleotides: TGTGCCAGCAGTTTCCTGCCCGCTGCAGGGGTCGCCTTTATTAACACTGAAGCTTTCTTT. Protein product: CASSFLPAAGVAFINTEAFF.